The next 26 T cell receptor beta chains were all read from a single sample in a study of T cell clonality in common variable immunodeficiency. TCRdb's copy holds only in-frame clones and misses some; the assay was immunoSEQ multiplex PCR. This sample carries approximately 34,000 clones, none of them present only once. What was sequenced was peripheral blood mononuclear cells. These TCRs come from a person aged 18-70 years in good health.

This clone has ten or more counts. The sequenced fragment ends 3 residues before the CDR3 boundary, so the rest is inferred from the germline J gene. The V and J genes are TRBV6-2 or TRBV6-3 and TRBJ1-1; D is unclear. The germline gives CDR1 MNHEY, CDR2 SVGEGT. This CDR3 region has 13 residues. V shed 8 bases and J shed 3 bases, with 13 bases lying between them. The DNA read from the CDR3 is TGTGCCAGCGCCGCCGAGGCGGACACTGAA. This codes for CASAAEADTE. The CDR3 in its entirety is CASAAEADTEAFF.

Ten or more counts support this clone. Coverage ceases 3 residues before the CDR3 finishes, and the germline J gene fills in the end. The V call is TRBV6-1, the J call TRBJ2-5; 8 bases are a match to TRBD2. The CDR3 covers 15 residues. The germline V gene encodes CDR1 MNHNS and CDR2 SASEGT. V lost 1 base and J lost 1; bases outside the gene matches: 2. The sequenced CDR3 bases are TGTGCCAGCAGTGAAGAGGCGGGGGGCCAAGAGACC. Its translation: CASSEEAGGQET. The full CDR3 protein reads CASSEEAGGQETQYF.

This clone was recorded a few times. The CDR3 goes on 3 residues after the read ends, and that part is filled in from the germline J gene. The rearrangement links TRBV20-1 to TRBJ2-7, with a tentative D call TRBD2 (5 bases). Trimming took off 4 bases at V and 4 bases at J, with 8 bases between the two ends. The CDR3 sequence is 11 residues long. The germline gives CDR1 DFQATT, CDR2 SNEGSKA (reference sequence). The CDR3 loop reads CSANRGYEQYF. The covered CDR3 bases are TGCAGTGCTAACCGGGGATACGAG.

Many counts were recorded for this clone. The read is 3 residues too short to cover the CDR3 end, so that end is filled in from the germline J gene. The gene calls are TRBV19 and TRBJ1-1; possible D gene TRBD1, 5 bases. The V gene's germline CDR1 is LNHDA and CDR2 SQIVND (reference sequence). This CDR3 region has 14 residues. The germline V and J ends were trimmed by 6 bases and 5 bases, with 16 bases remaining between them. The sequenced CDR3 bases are TGTGCCAGTAGGGAAGAGCAGGGATGGACTGAA. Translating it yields CASREEQGWTE. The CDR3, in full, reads CASREEQGWTEAFF. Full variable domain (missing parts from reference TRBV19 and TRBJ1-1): DGGITQSPKYLFRKEGQNVTLSCEQNLNHDAMYWYRQDPGQGLRLIYYSQIVNDFQKGDIAEGYSVSREKKESFPLTVTSAQKNPTAFYLCASREEQGWTEAFFGQGTRLTVV.

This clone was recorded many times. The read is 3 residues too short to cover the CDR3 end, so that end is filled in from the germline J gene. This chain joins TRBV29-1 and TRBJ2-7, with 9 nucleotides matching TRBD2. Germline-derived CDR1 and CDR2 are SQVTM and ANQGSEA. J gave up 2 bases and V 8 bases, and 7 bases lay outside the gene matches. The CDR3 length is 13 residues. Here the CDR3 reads CSQGLAGPYEQYF. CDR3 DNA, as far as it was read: TGCAGCCAAGGTCTAGCGGGACCCTACGAG.

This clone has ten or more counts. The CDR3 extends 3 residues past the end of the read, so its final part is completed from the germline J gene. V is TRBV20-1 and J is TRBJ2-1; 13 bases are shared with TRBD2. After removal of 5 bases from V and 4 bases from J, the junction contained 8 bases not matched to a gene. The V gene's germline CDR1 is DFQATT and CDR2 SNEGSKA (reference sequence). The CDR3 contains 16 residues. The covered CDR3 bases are TGCAGTGCTTCCTCCGGACTAGCGGGAGCATACAATGAG. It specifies CSASSGLAGAYNE. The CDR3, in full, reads CSASSGLAGAYNEQFF.

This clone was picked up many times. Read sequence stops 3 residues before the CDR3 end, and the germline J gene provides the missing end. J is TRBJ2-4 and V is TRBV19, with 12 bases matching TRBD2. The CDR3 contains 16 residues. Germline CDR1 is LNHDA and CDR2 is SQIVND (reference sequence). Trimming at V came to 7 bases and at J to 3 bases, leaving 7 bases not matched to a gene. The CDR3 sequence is CASTLTSGSGKNIQYF. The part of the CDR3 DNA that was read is TGTGCCAGTACTCTGACTAGCGGGAGCGGCAAAAACATT.

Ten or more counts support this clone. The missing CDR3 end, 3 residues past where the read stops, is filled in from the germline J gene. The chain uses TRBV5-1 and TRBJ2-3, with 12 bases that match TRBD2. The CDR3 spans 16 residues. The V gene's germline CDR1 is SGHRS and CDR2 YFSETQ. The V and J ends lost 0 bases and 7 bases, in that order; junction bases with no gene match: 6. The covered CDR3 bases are TGCGCCAGCAGCTTGGAGCTAGCGGGGGGGATGAATACG. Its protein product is CASSLELAGGMNT. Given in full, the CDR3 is CASSLELAGGMNTQYF. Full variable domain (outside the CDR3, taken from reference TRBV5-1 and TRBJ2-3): KAGVTQTPRYLIKTRGQQVTLSCSPISGHRSVSWYQQTPGQGLQFLFEYFSETQRNKGNFPGRFSGRQFSNSRSEMNVSTLELGDSALYLCASSLELAGGMNTQYFGPGTRLTVL.

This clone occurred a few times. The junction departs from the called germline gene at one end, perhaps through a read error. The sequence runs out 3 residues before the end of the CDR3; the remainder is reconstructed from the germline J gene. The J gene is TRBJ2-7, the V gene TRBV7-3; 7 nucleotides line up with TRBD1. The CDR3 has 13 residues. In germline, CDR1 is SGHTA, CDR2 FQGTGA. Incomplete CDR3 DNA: TGTTCCAGCAGTTTAGACAGGGCCTACGAG. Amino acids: CSSSLDRAYE. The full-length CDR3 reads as CSSSLDRAYEQYF. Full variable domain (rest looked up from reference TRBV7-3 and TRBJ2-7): GAGVSQTPSNKVTEKGKYVELRCDPISGHTALYWYRQSLGQGPEFLIYFQGTGAADDSGLPNDRFFAVRPEGSVSTLKIQRTERGDSAVYLCSSSLDRAYEQYFGPGTRLTVT.

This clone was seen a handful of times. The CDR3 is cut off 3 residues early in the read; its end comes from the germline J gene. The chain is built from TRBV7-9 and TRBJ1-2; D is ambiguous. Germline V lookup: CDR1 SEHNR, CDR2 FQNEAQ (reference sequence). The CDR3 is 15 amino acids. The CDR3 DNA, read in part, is TGTGCCAGCAGCTTAGTTGCAGGATTTCTGGCCGAC. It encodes CASSLVAGFLAD. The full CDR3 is CASSLVAGFLADYTF.

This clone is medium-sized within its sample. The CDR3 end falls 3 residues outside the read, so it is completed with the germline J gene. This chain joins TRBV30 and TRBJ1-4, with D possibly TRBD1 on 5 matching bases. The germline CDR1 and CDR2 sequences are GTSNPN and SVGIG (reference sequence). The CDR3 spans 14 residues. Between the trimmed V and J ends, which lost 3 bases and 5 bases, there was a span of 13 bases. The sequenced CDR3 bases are TGTGCCTGGAGGTTGCAGGGAAGGAATGAAAAA. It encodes CAWRLQGRNEK. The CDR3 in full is CAWRLQGRNEKLFF.

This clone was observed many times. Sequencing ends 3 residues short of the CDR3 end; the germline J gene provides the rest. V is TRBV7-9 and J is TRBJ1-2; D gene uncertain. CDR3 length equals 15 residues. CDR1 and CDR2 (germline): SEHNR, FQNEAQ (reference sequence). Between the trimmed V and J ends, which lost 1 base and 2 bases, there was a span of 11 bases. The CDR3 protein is CASSLEAGVNYGYTF. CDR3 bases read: TGTGCCAGCAGCTTAGAAGCCGGGGTGAACTATGGC.

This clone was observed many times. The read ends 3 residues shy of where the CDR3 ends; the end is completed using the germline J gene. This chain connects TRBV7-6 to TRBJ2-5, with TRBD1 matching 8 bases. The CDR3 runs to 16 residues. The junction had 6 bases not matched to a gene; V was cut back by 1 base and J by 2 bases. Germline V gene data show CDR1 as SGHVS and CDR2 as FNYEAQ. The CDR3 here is CASSLVAGTGQETQYF. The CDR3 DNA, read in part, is TGTGCCAGCAGCTTAGTTGCCGGGACAGGTCAAGAGACC.

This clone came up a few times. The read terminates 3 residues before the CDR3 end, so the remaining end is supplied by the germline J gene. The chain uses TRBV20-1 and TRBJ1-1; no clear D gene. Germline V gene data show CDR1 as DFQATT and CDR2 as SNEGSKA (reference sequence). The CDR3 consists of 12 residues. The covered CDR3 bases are TGCAGTGCTCTGAGGGCGAAAGAGACA. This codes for CSALRAKET. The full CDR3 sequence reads CSALRAKETAFF.

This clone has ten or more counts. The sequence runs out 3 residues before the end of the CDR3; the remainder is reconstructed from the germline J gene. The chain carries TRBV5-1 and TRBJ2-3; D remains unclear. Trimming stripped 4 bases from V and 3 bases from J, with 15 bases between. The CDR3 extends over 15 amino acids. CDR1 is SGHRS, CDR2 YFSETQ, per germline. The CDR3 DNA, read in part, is TGCGCCAGCAGCCTACCTCGCGAGAGTACAGATACG. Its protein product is CASSLPRESTDT. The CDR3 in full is CASSLPRESTDTQYF.

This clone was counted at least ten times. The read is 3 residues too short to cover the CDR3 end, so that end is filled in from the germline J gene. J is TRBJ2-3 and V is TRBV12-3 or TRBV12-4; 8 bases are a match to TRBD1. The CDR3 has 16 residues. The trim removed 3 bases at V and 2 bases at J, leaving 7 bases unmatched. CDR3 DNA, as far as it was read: TGTGCCAGCAGTTTCCGACAGGGGCGCTCCACAGATACG. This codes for CASSFRQGRSTDT. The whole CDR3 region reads CASSFRQGRSTDTQYF.

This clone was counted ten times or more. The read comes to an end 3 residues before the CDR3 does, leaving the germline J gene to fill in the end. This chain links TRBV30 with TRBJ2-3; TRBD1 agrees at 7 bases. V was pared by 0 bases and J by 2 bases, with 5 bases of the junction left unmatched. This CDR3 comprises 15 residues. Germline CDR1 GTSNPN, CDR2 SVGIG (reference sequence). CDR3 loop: CAWSVRDRNTDTQYF. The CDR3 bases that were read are TGTGCCTGGAGTGTCCGGGACAGAAACACAGATACG.

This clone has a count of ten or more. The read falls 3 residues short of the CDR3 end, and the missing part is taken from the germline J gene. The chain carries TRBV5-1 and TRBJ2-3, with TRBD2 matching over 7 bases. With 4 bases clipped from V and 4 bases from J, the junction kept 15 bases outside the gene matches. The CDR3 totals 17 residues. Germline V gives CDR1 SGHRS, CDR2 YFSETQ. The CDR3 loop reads CASSRARGVTPPDTQYF. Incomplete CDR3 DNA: TGCGCCAGCAGCCGCGCCCGGGGGGTCACCCCCCCAGATACG.

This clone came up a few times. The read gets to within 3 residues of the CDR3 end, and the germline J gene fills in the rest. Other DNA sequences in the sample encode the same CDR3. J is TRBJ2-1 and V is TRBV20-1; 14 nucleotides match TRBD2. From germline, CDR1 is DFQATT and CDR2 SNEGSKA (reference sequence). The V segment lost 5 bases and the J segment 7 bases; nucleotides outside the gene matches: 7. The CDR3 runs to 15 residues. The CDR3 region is CSALRLAGGPNEQFF. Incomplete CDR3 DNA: TGCAGTGCTCTGAGACTAGCGGGAGGGCCAAATGAG.

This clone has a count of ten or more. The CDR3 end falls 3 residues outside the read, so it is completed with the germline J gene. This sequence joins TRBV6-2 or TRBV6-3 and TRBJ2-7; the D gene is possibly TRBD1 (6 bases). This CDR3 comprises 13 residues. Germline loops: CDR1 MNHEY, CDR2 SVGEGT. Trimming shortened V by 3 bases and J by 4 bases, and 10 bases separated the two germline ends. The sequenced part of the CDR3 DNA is TGTGCCAGCAGTTATGGGACAAAATACGAG. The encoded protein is CASSYGTKYE. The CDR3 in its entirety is CASSYGTKYEQYF.

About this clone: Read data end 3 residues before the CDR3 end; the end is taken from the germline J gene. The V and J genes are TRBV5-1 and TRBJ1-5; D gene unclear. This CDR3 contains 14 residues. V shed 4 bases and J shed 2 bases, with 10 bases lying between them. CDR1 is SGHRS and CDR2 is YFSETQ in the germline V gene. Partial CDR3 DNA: TGCGCCAGCAGCCCCCTCGGTGGCAATCAGCCC. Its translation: CASSPLGGNQP. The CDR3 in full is CASSPLGGNQPQHF.

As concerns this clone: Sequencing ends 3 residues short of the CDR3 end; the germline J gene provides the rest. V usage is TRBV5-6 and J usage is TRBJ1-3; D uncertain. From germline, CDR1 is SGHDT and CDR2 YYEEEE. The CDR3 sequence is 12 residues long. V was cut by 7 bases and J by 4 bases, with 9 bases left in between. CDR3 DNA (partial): TGTGCCAGCGAGCAGGCAGGAAACACC. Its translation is CASEQAGNT. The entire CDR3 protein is CASEQAGNTIYF.

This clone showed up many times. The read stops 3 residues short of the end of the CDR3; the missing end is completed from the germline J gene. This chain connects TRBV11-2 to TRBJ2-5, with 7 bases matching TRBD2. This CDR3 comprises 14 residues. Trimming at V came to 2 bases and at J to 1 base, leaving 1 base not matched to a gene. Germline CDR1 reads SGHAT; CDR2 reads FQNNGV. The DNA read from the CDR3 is TGTGCCAGCAGCTTATCGGGGGGCCAAGAGACC. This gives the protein CASSLSGGQET. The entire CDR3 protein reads CASSLSGGQETQYF.

This CDR3 reads CASNPDRASYEQYF. Incomplete CDR3 DNA: TGTGCCAGTAACCCCGACAGGGCGTCCTACGAG. This sequence joins TRBV2 and TRBJ2-7; TRBD1 aligns across 7 bases. From the germline J gene comes the end of the CDR3, since the read stops 3 residues before it. The V gene's germline CDR1 is SNHLY and CDR2 FYNNEI. The V and J ends lost 9 bases and 1 base, in that order; junction bases with no gene match: 9. This CDR3 contains 14 residues.

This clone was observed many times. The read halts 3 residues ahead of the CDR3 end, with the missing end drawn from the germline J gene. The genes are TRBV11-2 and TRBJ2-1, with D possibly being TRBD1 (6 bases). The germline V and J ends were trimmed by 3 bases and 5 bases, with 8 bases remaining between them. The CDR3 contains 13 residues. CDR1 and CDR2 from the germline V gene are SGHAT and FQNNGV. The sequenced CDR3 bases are TGTGCCAGCAGCTTGGACAGTGACAATGAG. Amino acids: CASSLDSDNE. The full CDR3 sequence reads CASSLDSDNEQFF.

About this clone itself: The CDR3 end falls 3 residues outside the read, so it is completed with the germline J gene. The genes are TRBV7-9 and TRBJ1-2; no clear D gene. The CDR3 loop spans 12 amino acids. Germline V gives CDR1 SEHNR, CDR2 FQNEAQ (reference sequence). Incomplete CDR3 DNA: TGTGCCAGCAGCTTAGGGGTAGGGCTC. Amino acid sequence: CASSLGVGL. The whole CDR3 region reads CASSLGVGLYTF. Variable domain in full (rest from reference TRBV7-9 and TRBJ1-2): DTGVSQNPRHKITKRGQNVTFRCDPISEHNRLYWYRQTLGQGPEFLTYFQNEAQLEKSRLLSDRFSAERPKGSFSTLEIQRTEQGDSAMYLCASSLGVGLYTFGSGTRLTVV.